This T cell receptor beta chain was profiled in a study of T cells after yellow fever vaccination. General study findings and limits: Though weaker, the secondary response peaked faster, on day 5 versus 15. Reappearance after the booster was seen for most primary-vaccination clones, at 96% CD4 and about 90% CD8. From the bulk population, abundant clonotypes could contaminate and appear within FACS-sorted repertoires.

Researchers made TCR cDNA using 5'RACE template switching, and this step added a universal primer site and UMIs. In TCRdb, the 5' RACE reads were re-called with MiXCR into one record per CDR3 protein. The table lists nearly 300,000 distinct CDR3 sequences, roughly 9% of them singletons. Trimming removed 0 bases at V and 3 bases at J, with 8 bases between. This CDR3 is 14 amino acids long. The germline gives CDR1 LGHDT, CDR2 YNNKEL (reference sequence). Concerning this clonotype itself: What it binds is not known.

The receptor was derived from a man between 18 and 35 years old who received the YFV17D yellow fever vaccine. J is TRBJ1-1 and V is TRBV3-1; tentatively, D is TRBD1 (5 bases). The sequences come from CD4+ T cells sorted from PBMCs, collected 5 days after the yellow fever booster vaccination. The CDR3 reads CASSQDRGYTEAFF. Written as DNA, the CDR3 is TGTGCCAGCAGCCAAGATCGGGGCTACACTGAAGCTTTCTTT.